The rows below give T cell receptor beta chains drawn from one sample of a study of blood T cell repertoires in COVID-19. TCRdb's copy holds only in-frame clones and misses some; the assay was immunoSEQ multiplex PCR. The top ten clones hold 1.5% to 2% of a sample with around 250,000 clones, 70% to 90% of them seen once. The sequenced material came from PBMCs or T cells enriched from blood (not recorded which). The receptors were sampled from a woman aged 50 to 65 who had recovered from COVID-19. Both conserved end residues are trimmed from each CDR3.

j_call | v_call | cdr3_length | cdr3_aa
TRBJ2-2 | TRBV11-3 | 13 | ASSLGQGNTGELF
TRBJ1-4 | TRBV6-6 | 12 | ASSSITLSEKLF
TRBJ2-7 | TRBV7-9 | 15 | ASSRILERDRTGEQY
TRBJ1-5 | TRBV6-5 | 13 | ASNLDRGFNQPQH
TRBJ2-1 | TRBV6-5 | 11 | AGGLAGVDEQF
TRBJ2-1 | TRBV5-1 | 13 | ASSLDGQGADEQF
TRBJ2-7 | TRBV7-2 | 17 | ASSLYRVKGNIGAYEQY
TRBJ2-7 | TRBV18 | 12 | ASSGAGGSYEQY
TRBJ2-1 | TRBV5-1 | 10 | ASSFSGREQF
TRBJ2-1 | TRBV28 | 13 | ASSFPESSYNEQF
TRBJ1-1 | TRBV5-1 | 12 | ASSVTGGNTEAF
TRBJ1-1 | TRBV25-1 | 13 | ASSGTGRWGTEAF
TRBJ2-3 | TRBV4-1 | 13 | ASSQVAGGGDTQY
TRBJ2-1 | TRBV27 | 13 | ASSSSGTRYNEQF
TRBJ2-7 | TRBV6-2/TRBV6-3 | 17 | ASSDPRRTSGLIPSEQY
TRBJ2-1 | TRBV29-1 | 14 | SVDGVGDSSYNEQF
TRBJ2-1 | TRBV3-1/TRBV3-2 | 11 | ASSQGGPGEQF
TRBJ2-6 | TRBV5-6 | 15 | ASSRDRGLHGANVLT